The sequence of this T cell receptor beta chain was determined in a study of blood T cell repertoires in COVID-19. Trimming removed 5 bases at V and 7 bases at J, with 12 bases between. CDR1 is SNHLY and CDR2 is FYNNEI in the germline V gene. This CDR3 contains 13 residues. Per the authors' pipeline: Scientists estimated how many nucleated cells there were by amplifying reference gene primers. Data came from immunoSEQ multiplex PCR; TCRdb stores just in-frame clones and leaves some out. V and J calls and clone size are as listed in that table; D and trimming were resolved from the DNA. The repertoire consists of a few hundred thousand clones, with around nine tenths occurring once and the leading ten covering roughly 0.78%. Those enrolled in Seattle joined during active infection and were followed longitudinally afterward.

The chain combines TRBV2 with TRBJ2-1, with D perhaps matching TRBD1 (5 bases). Sequencing was performed on peripheral blood. The TCR comes from a man between 18 and 29 years old with COVID-19, enrolled during active disease. The CDR3 DNA is TGTGCCAGCAGTCTAGACAGTCATAATGAGCAGTTCTTC. Translation: CASSLDSHNEQFF.